This TCR beta chain was recorded in a study of beta chain features in type 1 diabetes. Notes on the study in general: Healthy donors had naive, central memory and Treg TCRB repertoires that appeared less similar than those seen among patients. All four CD4+ subsets of Type 1 diabetes patients contained TCRB CDR3s that were moderately but significantly shorter.

Comment on this clone: Its antigen is unknown.

Investigators reverse transcribed all isolated RNA, so they sequenced expressed TCRB transcripts. The read count averaged about 3.57 million across naive, central memory and regulatory T cell samples. Sequenced by immunoSEQ multiplex PCR; TCRdb stores in-frame clones only, minus some. The sample lists under 200,000 clones; 7.5% to 9.5% were seen once. Sorting gave populations that all exceeded 98% purity. The V gene lost 0 bases and the J gene lost 5 bases, with 10 bases spanning the gap. Germline V lookup: CDR1 LNHNV, CDR2 YYDKDF (reference sequence). CDR3 length: 15 residues. The sequence was obtained from a woman aged 18-29 years with type 1 diabetes. The sequencing input was central memory CD4+ T cells from blood. The chain joins TRBV15 to TRBJ1-4; D is undetermined. CDR3 protein: CATSRETEGNEKLFF. Written as DNA, the CDR3 is TGTGCCACCAGCAGAGAAACGGAGGGCAATGAAAAACTGTTTTTT.